A single sample is the source of the 12 T cell receptor beta chains below, sequenced in a study of siplizumab effects on memory and regulatory T cells. Profiled with immunoSEQ multiplex PCR; TCRdb holds only in-frame clones, not every one. The repertoire holds approximately 100,000 clones, with around 90% as singletons. The sequenced sample consisted of CD4+ T cells sorted from blood. The source is a human donor in good health. Some clones in this sample may be carry-over from other donors' samples.

The J gene is TRBJ2-1, the V gene TRBV5-5, with 8 bases lining up with TRBD2. This CDR3 comprises 16 residues. Germline V CDR1 and CDR2: SGHKS, YYEKEE (reference sequence). V gave up 2 bases and J gave up 4 bases; unmatched junction bases: 8. CDR3 protein: CASSFSLAALYNEQFF. The DNA of the CDR3 is TGTGCCAGCAGCTTTTCACTAGCGGCACTATACAATGAGCAGTTCTTC.

The V call is TRBV25-1, the J call TRBJ2-5, with 9 positions matching TRBD2. The junction had 6 bases not matched to a gene; V was cut back by 5 bases and J by 5 bases. The CDR3 has 14 amino acids. CDR1 is MGHDK and CDR2 is SYGVNS in the germline V gene. The CDR3 region is CASSNSGSVETQYF. CDR3 DNA: TGTGCCAGCAGTAATAGCGGGAGCGTGGAGACCCAGTACTTC.

This clone has more than one count but fewer than ten. This chain links TRBV10-2 with TRBJ2-7; D perhaps matches TRBD2 (5 bases). V dropped 3 bases and J dropped 0 bases, with 12 bases sitting between them. Germline CDR1 reads WSHSY; CDR2 reads SAAADI. The CDR3 totals 15 residues. This chain's CDR3 is CASSDSSGSSYEQYF. CDR3 sequence (DNA): TGCGCCAGCAGTGACTCGAGCGGAAGCTCCTACGAGCAGTACTTC.

The chain is built from TRBV11-2 and TRBJ2-2; the D gene is possibly TRBD2 (5 bases). The V end lost 4 bases, the J end lost 3 bases, and 9 bases lay between the germline ends. Germline V lookup: CDR1 SGHAT, CDR2 FQNNGV. CDR3 length: 14 amino acids. The CDR3 DNA reads TGTGCCAGCAGCTCCCAGGACTACACCGGGGAGCTGTTTTTT. Protein: CASSSQDYTGELFF.

The chain is built from TRBV5-1 and TRBJ1-1; 8 nucleotides match TRBD1. The CDR3 extends over 14 amino acids. The germline CDR1 and CDR2 sequences are SGHRS and YFSETQ. The ends lost 3 bases at V and 4 bases at J; junction bases unmatched: 5. The CDR3 nucleotides read TGCGCCAGCAGCTCCCAGGGGGCCATCACTGAAGCTTTCTTT. Encoded protein: CASSSQGAITEAFF.

Only a few counts were recorded for this clone. The chain links TRBV2 to TRBJ1-5; no firm D call. In germline, CDR1 is SNHLY, CDR2 FYNNEI. The CDR3 extends over 13 amino acids. The germline V and J ends were trimmed by 8 bases and 0 bases, with 8 bases remaining between them. The CDR3 coding sequence is TGTGCCAGCGAACTTGATAGCAATCAGCCCCAGCATTTT. Amino acid sequence: CASELDSNQPQHF.

V is TRBV11-3 and J is TRBJ2-2, with 9 bases aligning to TRBD1. Germline loops: CDR1 SGHNT, CDR2 YENEEA. Losses at the gene ends were 7 bases for V and 5 bases for J; bases not matched to a gene: 5. The CDR3 extends over 14 amino acids. This CDR3 is CASKGQGSTGELFF. The CDR3 bases are TGTGCCAGCAAGGGACAGGGATCTACCGGGGAGCTGTTTTTT.

The chain is built from TRBV7-2 and TRBJ1-5; D unclear. Germline CDR1 SGHTA, CDR2 FQGNSA. CDR3 length equals 13 residues. Trimming pared 0 bases from V and 7 bases from J, leaving 7 bases between. The CDR3 DNA is TGTGCCAGCAGCTTAGCGCCGAGGCAGCCCCAGCATTTT. This gives the protein CASSLAPRQPQHF.

The rearrangement links TRBV28 to TRBJ2-7; D gene uncertain. Trimming shortened V by 5 bases and J by 5 bases, and 16 bases separated the two germline ends. CDR3 size: 14 residues. Germline assignment: CDR1 MDHEN and CDR2 SYDVKM. CDR3 DNA: TGTGCCAGCAGTAGTGGTCAGATAGTCAACGAGCAGTACTTC. Protein product: CASSSGQIVNEQYF. The full variable domain, its missing parts supplied by reference TRBV28 and TRBJ2-7, is DVKVTQSSRYLVKRTGEKVFLECVQDMDHENMFWYRQDPGLGLRLIYFSYDVKMKEKGDIPEGYSVSREKKERFSLILESASTNQTSMYLCASSSGQIVNEQYFGPGTRLTVT.

The genes are TRBV19 and TRBJ1-2; D remains ambiguous. The V end was cut by 10 bases, the J end by 0 bases, with 15 bases between. Germline values: CDR1 LNHDA, CDR2 SQIVND (reference sequence). This CDR3 contains 14 residues. The CDR3: CATSFGLPNYGYTF. The DNA for the CDR3 is TGTGCCACCAGCTTTGGACTTCCTAACTATGGCTACACCTTC.

The J gene is TRBJ1-4, the V gene TRBV4-2; no clear D gene. The CDR3 is 14 amino acids. Germline CDR1 reads LGHNA; CDR2 reads YNFKEQ. Trimming removed 1 base from V and 7 bases from J, with 10 bases in between. Here the CDR3 DNA reads TGTGCCAGCAGCCAAGGTCGGGCGGGTGAAAAACTGTTTTTT. Its translation: CASSQGRAGEKLFF.

The rearrangement uses TRBV6-1 and TRBJ2-5; D not resolved. CDR1 and CDR2 from the germline V gene are MNHNS and SASEGT. V was cut by 6 bases and J by 4 bases, with 12 bases left in between. This CDR3 region has 13 residues. As DNA, the CDR3 is TGTGCCAGCAGGCGGCGCGAGTCAGAGACCCAGTACTTC. It translates to CASRRRESETQYF.